This T cell receptor (beta chain) was sequenced in a study of T cells in Graves' hyperthyroidism and ophthalmopathy (dated by TCRdb to about 2019). At the level of the whole study: Peripheral blood was collected at initial diagnosis, before any treatment. TCR Vbeta CDR3 sequencing of fewer than 150 peripheral blood samples (over 40 ophthalmopathy, about 80 hyperthyroidism and some 17 progressor patients) is reported in the paper. TCR V-J signatures able to tell the groups apart were searched for in a discovery cohort of about a hundred patients, of whom roughly 42 had Graves' ophthalmopathy and 57 had stable Graves' hyperthyroidism. Prospective prediction of ophthalmopathy was tested in an independent validation cohort consisting of some 20 hyperthyroidism patients and 17 patients who later progressed to ophthalmopathy. The roughly 90 discovery patients were divided at random into training and test sets in a 7:3 ratio. In several Graves' hyperthyroidism patients, the study also compared T-cell repertoires from thyroid tissue with T-cell repertoires from blood. Following sampling, methimazole starting at 30 mg daily was given to hyperthyroidism patients, and high-dose intravenous methylprednisolone was given to ophthalmopathy patients. Broad study findings and their caveats: Sample size was not statistically predetermined, and blinding of investigators to group allocation was not performed. In cross-validation, a model built on a 13 V-J signature told ophthalmopathy apart from stable hyperthyroidism with roughly 87% sensitivity and roughly 83% specificity, and in testing the same model reached 80%/75%. Most expanded thyroid clonotypes (frequency above 0.001) were also detected in blood, a finding suggesting that blood repertoires may reflect thyroid immune responses. In validation, the model predicted progression to ophthalmopathy a median of around 6.5 months before onset, with over 60% sensitivity and 72.22% specificity.

The TCR beta CDR3 regions were amplified from RNA transcripts. A first-round RT-PCR of the TCR CDR3 used the HTBI primer set with the Qiagen OneStep RT-PCR kit. The libraries were constructed in a second round of multiplex PCR and then size-selected and purified. Paired-end sequencing of the libraries was performed with 100 bp reads on an Illumina HiSeq2000. As for how the authors treated the data: SOAPnuke was used to process the raw data, removing reads that contained adapters or uncalled bases, had a mean Phred below 15, or lacked an exact match to the constant primer or identifier. High-quality paired reads were merged using COPE v1.2.5, and each unique nucleotide sequence was defined as a clonotype. MiTCR v1.1 was used to align clonotypes to the IMGT TRBV, TRBD and TRBJ reference segments. The analysis was restricted to V-J combinations with a frequency above 0.0001, which together covered 99.2% of the repertoires. The TCS score was defined as F50 (clonal expansion) divided by E x V (chaos), with BLOSUM62-based TCRdist calculated between CDR3 peptides within each V-J. Welch's t-statistics and random forest reduced around 550 V-J features to 10 to 15, which were used in a naive Bayes classifier (R e1071). TCRdb redid the processing of the public reads, applying fastp at Q25 and MiXCR, and retained in-frame beta chains. Rows with a matching CDR3 protein are joined into one entry that keeps the most common DNA and genes. These V and J calls are TCRdb output, not the study's own analysis. Within this sample are 500,000 to 650,000 distinct CDR3 sequences, with approximately 15% of them counted one time only. Under 15% of the sample is in the top ten clones.

Moderately to severely active disease, a Clinical Activity Score of at least 3, a NOSPECS grade of at least 4, and a duration under 3 months were present in ophthalmopathy patients. Patients with uncontrolled infections, other autoimmune diseases, pregnancy or lactation were excluded. Clinical symptoms, serum thyroxine and TRAb, thyroid ultrasound, and orbital computed tomography formed the basis for the diagnoses. PBMCs were isolated from approximately 10 ml of fresh peripheral blood by Ficoll-Paque density gradient centrifugation. Total RNA was extracted using Trizol reagent, and RNA quality was assessed on an Agilent 2100 Bioanalyzer. The CDR3 has 15 amino acids, counting the end cysteine and phenylalanine. Solely the CDR3 DNA is kept, with 45 bases framed from the first base. V ends up 6 bases short and J 4 bases short, with an unmatched junction base count of 7. Turning to this clonotype: What this receptor recognizes is not known. Base qualities are not provided; no much larger clone lies one nucleotide away.

The sequence was obtained from a woman in her forties or fifties with Graves' ophthalmopathy. This chain joins TRBV12-3 or TRBV12-4 to TRBJ1-5; 9 central bases correspond to TRBD1. The source material was blood. The CDR3 is CASSLPGQGNQPQHF. In nucleotide form, the sequence is TGTGCCAGCAGCCTTCCGGGACAGGGAAATCAGCCCCAGCATTTT.